The next 7 T cell receptor beta chains were all read from a single sample in a study of tumor-infiltrating lymphocytes in primary liver carcinoma (dated by TCRdb to about 2017). Sequencing was carried out with an Illumina HiSeq 2500. Using a constant-region primer and ProtoScript II reverse transcriptase, TCRbeta-specific cDNA was reverse-transcribed from approximately 0.5 ug total RNA. Construction of the TCRbeta libraries relied on three nested rounds of multiplex PCR, following a slightly modified ARM-PCR procedure. Each of the first two PCR rounds ran for approximately 10 cycles and used multiplex TRBV1-TRBV30 forward primers together with a Cbeta reverse primer. The public reads were quality trimmed at Q25 with fastp and then assembled into clones with MiXCR by TCRdb, keeping productive beta chains. Here each entry gathers all rows of one CDR3 protein and keeps the most common genes and DNA. This sample lists approximately 330,000 distinct CDR3 sequences; almost 65% were detected once. The ten top clones hold 5.5% to 7% of the sample.

RNA from unsorted whole blood was extracted with TRIzol reagent, and germline DNA was obtained with the DNeasy Blood & Tissue kit. The sample taken for sequencing was peripheral blood. The receptors here all came from a man aged 35-49 years with primary liver carcinoma and hepatitis B virus infection.

This clonotype occurred many times. In nucleotides, the CDR3 is TGTGCCAGCTCTAGATGGGCTAGCACAGATACGCAGTATTTT. Its translation: CASSRWASTDTQYF. The chain recombines TRBV6-5 with TRBJ2-3, with D uncertain. Germline assignment: CDR1 MNHEY and CDR2 SVGAGI. The CDR3 loop spans 14 amino acids. V shed 8 bases and J shed 0 bases, with 12 bases lying between them.

Worth noting for this clonotype: Just one base apart from a much larger clone, this may be a read error. The chain is built from TRBV10-3 and TRBJ2-4, with 12 bases lining up with TRBD2. The V segment lost 0 bases and the J segment 8 bases; nucleotides outside the gene matches: 17. In germline, CDR1 is ENHRY, CDR2 SYGVKD. The CDR3 totals 20 residues. CDR3 loop: CAISESRTSGVPRTGDIQYF. As DNA, the CDR3 is TGTGCCATCAGTGAGTCGCGGACTAGCGGGGTACCTCGAACTGGCGACATTCAGTACTTC.

Comment on this clonotype: Relative to the germline gene, one junction end is altered; a read error may explain this. This rearrangement joins TRBV11-2 to TRBJ1-2; TRBD1 might be the D (6 bases). CDR1 and CDR2 from the germline V gene are SGHAT and FQNNGV. The CDR3 is made up of 16 amino acids. The CDR3 coding sequence is TGTGCCAGCAGCGAGGGACATAGCTCTTTAAACTATGGCTACACTTTC. Its translation is CASSEGHSSLNYGYTF. Full variable domain (outside the CDR3, taken from reference TRBV11-2 and TRBJ1-2): EAGVAQSPRYKIIEKRQSVAFWCNPISGHATLYWYQQILGQGPKLLIQFQNNGVVDDSQLPKDRFSAERLKGVDSTLKIQPAKLEDSAVYLCASSEGHSSLNYGYTFGSGTRLTVV.

The V gene is TRBV28, the J gene TRBJ1-6; maybe TRBD1 (5 bases). The CDR3 runs 18 residues. Germline values: CDR1 MDHEN, CDR2 SYDVKM. V lost 9 bases and J 0 bases, leaving 21 bases between the germline ends. The CDR3 bases are TGTGCCAGTCGAGGGGTCGTCGGAGGGAGCTCCTATAATTCACCCCTCCACTTT. This gives the protein CASRGVVGGSSYNSPLHF.

The chain uses TRBV11-1 and TRBJ2-1; D ambiguous. Germline CDR1 SGHAT, CDR2 FQDESV (reference sequence). The CDR3 runs 13 residues. CDR3 region: CISSLNSYNEQFF. DNA of the CDR3: TGTATCAGCAGCCTGAACTCCTACAATGAGCAGTTCTTC.

V usage is TRBV5-5 and J usage is TRBJ2-7; TRBD1 might be the D (6 bases). V gave up 1 base and J gave up 6 bases, with 17 bases separating them. The CDR3 extends over 15 amino acids. Germline CDR1 is SGHKS and CDR2 is YYEKEE (reference sequence). The chain's CDR3 is CASSLLPGQCSEQYF. In DNA, the CDR3 is TGTGCCAGCAGCTTGTTGCCTGGACAGTGTTCCGAGCAGTACTTC.

This rearrangement joins TRBV11-2 to TRBJ1-5; TRBD1 might be the D (6 bases). V was clipped by 5 bases and J by 2 bases, with 16 bases between them. This CDR3 is 16 amino acids long. Germline V gene sequence: CDR1 SGHAT, CDR2 FQNNGV. DNA for the CDR3: TGTGCCAGCAGCCCATCCGGTCAGGGGTGCAATCAGCCCCAGCATTTT. Protein sequence: CASSPSGQGCNQPQHF.